The 19 T cell receptor beta chains below were found in one sample sequenced in a study of type 1 and type 2 diabetes patients. Genomic DNA was the PCR template. Amplification of the beta chain CDR3 used 30 forward and 13 reverse multiplex primers. TCRdb reprocessed the multiplex PCR reads with MiXCR, giving one entry per CDR3 protein. The sample lists fewer than 300,000 distinct CDR3 sequences, 45% to 60% occurring once. Sequenced input: peripheral blood mononuclear cells (PBMCs). These receptors came from a man aged 18 to 30 with type 2 diabetes.

This clonotype was seen a single time. This rearrangement joins TRBV4-1 to TRBJ2-7, with D unclear. The CDR3 runs 14 residues. The germline V gene has CDR1 MGHRA and CDR2 YSYEKL. Trimming removed 0 bases from V and 3 bases from J, with 9 bases in between. In DNA, the CDR3 is TGCGCCAGCAGCCAAGAGGCCACCAGCTACGAGCAGTACTTC. Its translation is CASSQEATSYEQYF.

This chain joins TRBV19 and TRBJ2-1; TRBD2 is a possible D gene (6 bases). Trimming left V 1 base short and J 5 bases short, with 9 bases between. Germline CDR1 is LNHDA and CDR2 is SQIVND (reference sequence). There are 14 residues in the CDR3. The CDR3: CASSIGRANNEQFF. The CDR3 DNA reads as TGTGCCAGTAGTATAGGGAGGGCTAACAATGAGCAGTTCTTC.

This clonotype was counted a few times. The chain uses TRBV19 and TRBJ2-2, with 9 nucleotides matching TRBD2. V shed 7 bases and J 5 bases; nucleotides not matched to a gene: 11. The CDR3 totals 16 residues. In germline, CDR1 is LNHDA, CDR2 SQIVND (reference sequence). CDR3 region: CASNPGGLAGTGELFF. The CDR3 bases are TGTGCCAGTAACCCCGGGGGGCTAGCGGGAACCGGGGAGCTGTTTTTT.

This chain links TRBV24-1 with TRBJ2-7; weak D call: TRBD1 (5 bases). The V gene lost 2 bases and the J gene lost 4 bases, with 11 bases spanning the gap. The germline V gene encodes CDR1 KGHDR and CDR2 SFDVKD. This CDR3 region has 14 residues. CDR3 residues: CATSDSGNLYEQYF. CDR3 nucleotide sequence: TGTGCCACCAGTGATTCAGGGAATTTATACGAGCAGTACTTC.

The chain recombines TRBV27 with TRBJ1-6, with a tentative D call TRBD1 (5 bases). The CDR3 is made up of 14 amino acids. The germline V and J ends were trimmed by 3 bases and 8 bases, with 11 bases remaining between them. Per germline, CDR1 MNHEY and CDR2 SMNVEV (reference sequence). The CDR3 DNA reads TGTGCCAGCAGTTTCGGGACCGTGTATTCACCCCTCCACTTT. This translates into CASSFGTVYSPLHF.

This clonotype was observed a handful of times. V is TRBV18 and J is TRBJ1-5; tentative D call: TRBD1 (6 bases). The CDR3 sequence is 14 residues long. The V gene lost 3 bases and the J gene lost 7 bases, with 13 bases spanning the gap. Looked up from germline, CDR1 is KGHSH and CDR2 is LQKENI. Written as DNA, the CDR3 is TGTGCCAGCTCACCCGAGACAGGAGACCAGCCCCAGCATTTT. Translating gives CASSPETGDQPQHF.

This clonotype appeared a few times. This chain's CDR3 is CASSLMDPNNEQFF. Here the CDR3 DNA reads TGTGCCAGCAGTCTAATGGACCCGAACAATGAGCAGTTCTTC. The chain couples TRBV11-1 to TRBJ2-1, with D hard to call. V lost 6 bases and J lost 5, with 14 bases in between. The CDR3 has 14 residues. The germline gives CDR1 SGHAT, CDR2 FQDESV (reference sequence).

This chain joins TRBV19 and TRBJ2-3, with D tentatively TRBD1 or TRBD2 (5 bases each). This CDR3 is built from 14 residues. Trimming cost V 3 bases and J 8 bases, with 15 bases left between them. Germline values: CDR1 LNHDA, CDR2 SQIVND (reference sequence). The CDR3 bases are TGTGCCAGTAGTATTGGGGACCTTCAGGGTACGCAGTATTTT. Protein sequence: CASSIGDLQGTQYF.

V is TRBV19 and J is TRBJ2-7, with D uncertain. CDR1 LNHDA and CDR2 SQIVND come from the germline V gene (reference sequence). V dropped 5 bases and J dropped 1 base, with 9 bases sitting between them. The CDR3 loop spans 13 amino acids. The CDR3 protein is CASSSQQSYEQYF. In nucleotides, the CDR3 is TGTGCCAGTAGTTCTCAGCAGTCCTACGAGCAGTACTTC. Using reference TRBV19 and TRBJ2-7 for the parts outside the CDR3, the full variable domain is DGGITQSPKYLFRKEGQNVTLSCEQNLNHDAMYWYRQDPGQGLRLIYYSQIVNDFQKGDIAEGYSVSREKKESFPLTVTSAQKNPTAFYLCASSSQQSYEQYFGPGTRLTVT.

The V gene is TRBV27, the J gene TRBJ2-5; D perhaps matches TRBD1 (6 bases). This CDR3 contains 15 residues. Germline CDR1 reads MNHEY; CDR2 reads SMNVEV (reference sequence). The ends were cut back, 0 bases at V and 3 bases at J, with 11 bases in the middle. The CDR3 bases are TGTGCCAGCAGTTTATCACCAGGGGTAGAAGAGACCCAGTACTTC. Encoded protein: CASSLSPGVEETQYF.

This clonotype has a handful of counts. The chain combines TRBV20-1 with TRBJ2-5; no firm D call. Germline CDR1 reads DFQATT; CDR2 reads SNEGSKA (reference sequence). The CDR3 sequence is 13 residues long. V gave up 1 base and J gave up 1 base, with 7 bases separating them. CDR3 region: CSARVQPQETQYF. The CDR3 DNA sequence: TGCAGTGCTAGAGTACAGCCCCAAGAGACCCAGTACTTC.

This chain connects TRBV7-2 to TRBJ2-1; 9 nucleotides match TRBD1. Germline lookup yields CDR1 SGHTA and CDR2 FQGNSA. With 5 bases clipped from V and 2 bases from J, the junction kept 4 bases outside the gene matches. This CDR3 has 15 residues. The chain's CDR3 is CASSLNRGPYNEQFF. CDR3 bases: TGTGCCAGCAGCCTCAACAGGGGGCCCTACAATGAGCAGTTCTTC.

The chain recombines TRBV2 with TRBJ1-1; D unresolved. CDR3 size: 13 residues. Germline V CDR1 and CDR2: SNHLY, FYNNEI. The V end lost 6 bases, the J end lost 3 bases, and 11 bases lay between the germline ends. The CDR3 DNA is TGTGCCAGCAGCGTAACGAAGGACACTGAAGCTTTCTTT. Its translation: CASSVTKDTEAFF.

The CDR3 nucleotides are TGTGCCAGCAGCTATGGGGGGCTGATGAGCACTGAAGCTTTCTTT. Translated, it gives CASSYGGLMSTEAFF. The gene calls are TRBV7-6 and TRBJ1-1; TRBD1 might be the D (6 bases). This CDR3 comprises 15 residues. Germline values: CDR1 SGHVS, CDR2 FNYEAQ. V lost 4 bases to trimming and J lost 4 bases, with 16 bases between them.

The chain joins TRBV6-2 or TRBV6-3 to TRBJ2-3; TRBD2 matches at 14 bases. With V trimmed by 0 bases and J by 4 bases, 0 bases remained unmatched. The CDR3 spans 16 residues. Germline values: CDR1 MNHEY, CDR2 SVGEGT. The CDR3 reads CASSYSTSGGADTQYF. The CDR3 bases are TGTGCCAGCAGTTACTCGACTAGCGGGGGGGCAGATACGCAGTATTTT.

This chain uses TRBV27 with TRBJ1-2, with D perhaps TRBD1 (6 bases). CDR1 is MNHEY and CDR2 is SMNVEV in the germline V gene (reference sequence). Trimming cost V 8 bases and J 5 bases, with 12 bases left between them. The CDR3 contains 12 residues. CDR3 region: CASGRGGYGYTF. The CDR3 bases are TGTGCCAGCGGTCGAGGGGGATATGGCTACACCTTC.

Concerning this clonotype itself: At one end, the junction sequence differs from germline, possibly due to a read error. This sequence joins TRBV6-5 and TRBJ2-7, with no clear D. The CDR3 sequence is 15 residues long. CDR1 and CDR2 (germline): MNHEY, SVGAGI. The CDR3 nucleotides are TGTGCCAGCAGTGACTCCCCGGGCCGAGATTGCGAGCAGTACTTC. Its translation is CASSDSPGRDCEQYF.

This chain uses TRBV5-1 with TRBJ2-5; the match to TRBD2 covers 9 bases. CDR3 length: 15 residues. Germline V CDR1 and CDR2: SGHRS, YFSETQ. The J segment lost 1 base and the V segment lost 4 bases, leaving 5 bases of the junction unmatched. The CDR3 nucleotides read TGCGCCAGCAGCGATGGACTAGCGCCCCAAGAGACCCAGTACTTC. As protein: CASSDGLAPQETQYF.

This clonotype was observed a few times. V is TRBV2 and J is TRBJ1-1; D is unclear. The V and J ends lost 1 base and 5 bases respectively, with 8 bases between them. CDR3 length equals 13 residues. The germline V gene encodes CDR1 SNHLY and CDR2 FYNNEI. The chain's CDR3 is CASSEEARTEAFF. The CDR3 DNA is TGTGCCAGCAGTGAAGAGGCTCGGACTGAAGCTTTCTTT.